This T cell receptor (beta chain) was documented in a study of OX40 agonist ivuxolimab in advanced cancers. Method: immunoSEQ multiplex PCR; TCRdb's copy keeps in-frame clones and lacks some. Of some 80,000 clones in the sample, more than 80% were seen once. The CDR3 contains 15 residues. Germline loops: CDR1 SGHTA, CDR2 FQGTGA. The V end was cut by 2 bases, the J end by 0 bases, with 10 bases between. The sequence came from an adult with an advanced solid tumor such as melanoma, head and neck, liver or kidney cancer. The chain recombines TRBV7-3 with TRBJ1-1; D might be TRBD1 (6 bases). The source material was CD4+ or CD8+ T cells sorted from blood, sampled in a trial of the OX40 agonist ivuxolimab. The CDR3 DNA is TGTGCCAGCAGCTTATCGCGGGACATGAACACTGAAGCTTTCTTT. It yields the protein CASSLSRDMNTEAFF.